The 18 T cell receptor beta chains below come from one sample, sequenced in a study of blood T cell repertoires in COVID-19. Sequencing used immunoSEQ multiplex PCR; TCRdb keeps in-frame clones, though not all of them. The data hold 90,000 to 150,000 clones, with 77% observed a single time. Material: peripheral blood. All receptors derive from a human donor in a cohort sampled during active COVID-19.

V and J are TRBV25-1 and TRBJ1-4; D possibly corresponds to TRBD1 (6 bases). The V and J ends lost 4 bases and 8 bases respectively, with 17 bases between them. The CDR3 has 15 residues. Germline V gene data show CDR1 as MGHDK and CDR2 as SYGVNS. CDR3 amino acids: CASSVLGLTGEKLFF. The CDR3, as DNA: TGTGCCAGCAGTGTCCTGGGCCTCACAGGGGAAAAACTGTTTTTT. The full variable domain, rest sourced from reference TRBV25-1 and TRBJ1-4, is EADIYQTPRYLVIGTGKKITLECSQTMGHDKMYWYQQDPGMELHLIHYSYGVNSTEKGDLSSESTVSRIRTEHFPLTLESARPSHTSQYLCASSVLGLTGEKLFFGSGTQLSVL.

The chain has TRBV7-2 and TRBJ1-1; 8 bases map to TRBD1. V was pared by 5 bases and J by 2 bases, with 4 bases of the junction left unmatched. The CDR3 consists of 14 residues. Germline CDR1 SGHTA, CDR2 FQGNSA. For the CDR3, the DNA is TGTGCCAGCAGCCCCGGACAGGGTAACACTGAAGCTTTCTTT. The encoded protein is CASSPGQGNTEAFF.

To note about this clone: The identical CDR3 is also encoded by other nucleotide sequences in the sample. V is TRBV27 and J is TRBJ1-6, with TRBD1 matching over 7 bases. V shed 3 bases and J 6 bases; nucleotides not matched to a gene: 2. This CDR3 spans 14 amino acids. Germline CDR1 MNHEY, CDR2 SMNVEV (reference sequence). The CDR3 nucleotides are TGTGCCAGCAGTTTCGGGACAGCTAATTCACCCCTCCACTTT. Residues: CASSFGTANSPLHF.

The chain recombines TRBV6-5 with TRBJ2-7, with a weak D call TRBD2 (5 bases). V was shortened by 8 bases and J by 1 base, with 15 bases between the two germline ends. The CDR3 is made up of 14 amino acids. From germline, CDR1 is MNHEY and CDR2 SVGAGI. DNA of the CDR3: TGTGCCAGCGGGAGAGAGGGCCGATCCTACGAGCAGTACTTC. Encoded protein: CASGREGRSYEQYF.

The chain carries TRBV28 and TRBJ1-4; 7 bases fit TRBD1. The length of the CDR3 is 15 residues. V lost 1 base to trimming and J lost 8 bases; unmatched junction nucleotides: 7. CDR1 is MDHEN and CDR2 is SYDVKM in the germline V gene. The CDR3 is CASSLSWTGGEKLFF. In nucleotides, the CDR3 is TGTGCCAGCAGTTTATCTTGGACAGGCGGCGAAAAACTGTTTTTT.

The chain joins TRBV28 to TRBJ2-1; 11 bases align to TRBD2. CDR3 length: 16 amino acids. The trim removed 6 bases at V and 1 base at J, leaving 5 bases unmatched. Germline CDR1 and CDR2: MDHEN and SYDVKM. CDR3 sequence (DNA): TGTGCCAGCAGCTCGCCTAGCGGGAGGTCCTACAATGAGCAGTTCTTC. Its translation is CASSSPSGRSYNEQFF.

The rearrangement uses TRBV7-3 and TRBJ2-2; tentatively, D is TRBD1 (6 bases). Germline V gene lookup returns CDR1 SGHTA and CDR2 FQGTGA. The CDR3 length is 14 residues. V lost 5 bases and J 2 bases, leaving 9 bases between the germline ends. In DNA, the CDR3 is TGTGCCAGCAGCACGGACAGTAACACCGGGGAGCTGTTTTTT. Residues: CASSTDSNTGELFF.

The genes are TRBV29-1 and TRBJ2-1; 9 bases line up with TRBD2. The CDR3 length is 14 residues. CDR1 and CDR2 (germline): SQVTM, ANQGSEA. With V trimmed by 4 bases and J by 0 bases, 1 base remained unmatched. The CDR3 is CSVVAGASYNEQFF. The DNA for the CDR3 is TGCAGCGTTGTAGCGGGGGCCTCCTACAATGAGCAGTTCTTC.

The chain links TRBV11-3 to TRBJ1-2; a possible D gene is TRBD1 (6 bases). Trimming took off 6 bases at V and 3 bases at J, with 14 bases between the two ends. There are 14 residues in the CDR3. Germline-derived CDR1 and CDR2 are SGHNT and YENEEA. Written as DNA, the CDR3 is TGTGCCAGCAGTCGCGGACAGCCCGACTATGGCTACACCTTC. It is translated as CASSRGQPDYGYTF.

This chain joins TRBV6-5 and TRBJ1-6, with D possibly being TRBD1 (5 bases). Trimming left V 4 bases short and J 5 bases short, with 9 bases between. The germline V gene has CDR1 MNHEY and CDR2 SVGAGI. The CDR3 is 14 residues long. The CDR3 spells CASSLGQNNSPLHF. The CDR3 DNA reads TGTGCCAGCAGTTTAGGACAAAATAATTCACCCCTCCACTTT.

The count of this clone is one. The V and J genes are TRBV11-1 and TRBJ1-2, with D unclear. CDR3 size: 12 residues. V lost 4 bases, J lost 8 bases, and 11 bases lay in between. The germline V gene encodes CDR1 SGHAT and CDR2 FQDESV (reference sequence). CDR3 sequence: CASSYDSRGYTF. The CDR3 DNA sequence: TGTGCCAGCAGCTACGATAGCCGGGGCTACACCTTC.

CDR3: CASSLTGVGNTIYF. The CDR3 DNA reads TGTGCCAGCAGCTTGACAGGAGTCGGAAACACCATATATTTT. J is TRBJ1-3 and V is TRBV5-4; D might be TRBD1 (5 bases). Germline V gene lookup returns CDR1 SGHNT and CDR2 YYREEE (reference sequence). The CDR3 contains 14 residues. Trimming stripped 1 base from V and 4 bases from J, with 9 bases between.

Note on this clone: One end of the junction is discordant with germline, which a read error may explain. The CDR3 reads CASSPGTSGNLYELYF. In nucleotides, the CDR3 is TGTGCCAGCAGCCCGGGGACTAGCGGGAACCTCTACGAGCTGTACTTC. This chain connects TRBV9 to TRBJ2-7; 13 positions agree with TRBD2. Per the germline V gene, CDR1 is SGDLS and CDR2 is YYNGEE. This CDR3 comprises 16 residues.

V usage is TRBV5-5 and J usage is TRBJ2-7; TRBD2 matches at 11 bases. The germline CDR1 and CDR2 sequences are SGHKS and YYEKEE (reference sequence). CDR3 length: 15 amino acids. V shed 2 bases and J 5 bases; nucleotides not matched to a gene: 6. The DNA for the CDR3 is TGTGCCAGCAGCTTCAGTCTAGCGGGAGGAAACGAGCAGTACTTC. Its translation: CASSFSLAGGNEQYF.

The CDR3 loop reads CASSLWASGGSSYEQYF. The CDR3 nucleotides are TGTGCCAGCAGCCTCTGGGCTAGCGGGGGGAGCTCCTACGAGCAGTACTTC. The chain carries TRBV5-4 and TRBJ2-7; 11 bases map to TRBD2. CDR3 length: 17 residues. Germline CDR1 is SGHNT and CDR2 is YYREEE (reference sequence). Germline trimming cut 4 bases from V and 0 bases from J; bases unmatched to any gene: 9.

CDR3: CAWSQGQGALGRQPQHF. In DNA, the CDR3 is TGTGCCTGGAGTCAGGGACAGGGGGCGCTGGGCCGTCAGCCCCAGCATTTT. The chain couples TRBV30 to TRBJ1-5; 12 positions match TRBD1. Looked up from germline, CDR1 is GTSNPN and CDR2 is SVGIG (reference sequence). Trimming cost V 2 bases and J 6 bases; bases outside gene matches: 11. The CDR3 consists of 17 residues.

This chain joins TRBV2 and TRBJ2-7, with 9 positions matching TRBD2. Trimming cost V 3 bases and J 0 bases; bases outside gene matches: 6. Germline CDR1 SNHLY, CDR2 FYNNEI. CDR3 size: 16 residues. CDR3 sequence (DNA): TGTGCCAGCAGTGATGGTGGGCGGGGGGGCTCCTACGAGCAGTACTTC. Translation: CASSDGGRGGSYEQYF.

This chain connects TRBV30 to TRBJ1-1, with TRBD1 matching over 7 bases. This CDR3 region has 11 residues. Germline V lookup: CDR1 GTSNPN, CDR2 SVGIG (reference sequence). V lost 3 bases and J lost 6; bases outside the gene matches: 1. The DNA for the CDR3 is TGTGCCTGGAGCGACAGGGCTGAAGCTTTCTTT. Its protein product is CAWSDRAEAFF.